Below, 22 T cell receptor beta chains from the same sample are listed, as sequenced in a study of T cell responses to AZD1222 COVID-19 vaccine. Sequencing was performed with immunoSEQ multiplex PCR; in TCRdb, only in-frame clones are kept and a portion is missing. The sample lists tens of thousands of clones; roughly 87% were seen once. The sequencing used peripheral blood, collected 28 days after the second AZD1222 dose. The receptors shown here come from an adult who received the AZD1222 COVID-19 vaccine.

The rearrangement links TRBV30 to TRBJ1-4, with TRBD1 matching over 9 bases. The V gene's germline CDR1 is GTSNPN and CDR2 SVGIG (reference sequence). This CDR3 has 12 residues. The V and J ends lost 7 bases and 8 bases, in that order; junction bases with no gene match: 5. The CDR3 DNA reads TGTGCCTCTTACAGGGGGCAAGAAAAACTGTTTTTT. This codes for CASYRGQEKLFF. Together with reference TRBV30 and TRBJ1-4, the CDR3 gives the full variable domain: SQTIHQWPATLVQPVGSPLSLECTVEGTSNPNLYWYRQAAGRGLQLLFYSVGIGQISSEVPQNLSASRPQDRQFILSSKKLLLSDSGFYLCASYRGQEKLFFGSGTQLSVL.

The chain links TRBV19 to TRBJ2-7, with no clear D. Germline V gives CDR1 LNHDA, CDR2 SQIVND (reference sequence). The CDR3 totals 13 residues. V was cut by 3 bases and J by 2 bases, with 8 bases left in between. CDR3 region: CASSIAPTYEQYF. CDR3 DNA sequence: TGTGCCAGTAGTATTGCGCCCACCTACGAGCAGTACTTC.

The chain is built from TRBV19 and TRBJ2-7, with 7 bases aligning to TRBD1. Unmatched junction bases numbered 3, after V lost 1 base and J lost 3 bases. The length of the CDR3 is 14 residues. Germline V CDR1 and CDR2: LNHDA, SQIVND (reference sequence). CDR3 nucleotides: TGTGCCAGTAGTATAGGGACAGGAGACTACGAGCAGTACGTC. It codes for CASSIGTGDYEQYV.

The rearrangement joins TRBV19 to TRBJ2-7, with D tentatively TRBD2 (6 bases). The V end lost 9 bases, the J end lost 2 bases, and 14 bases lay between the germline ends. The CDR3 totals 13 residues. Germline-derived CDR1 and CDR2 are LNHDA and SQIVND (reference sequence). CDR3 bases: TGTGCCAGCAGCCCCGGAGGGACCTACGAGCAGTACTTC. Translated: CASSPGGTYEQYF.

The rearrangement joins TRBV4-3 to TRBJ1-1; D ambiguous. CDR3 length equals 14 residues. The V gene lost 2 bases and the J gene lost 2 bases, with 9 bases spanning the gap. Per germline, CDR1 LGHNA and CDR2 YSLEER. DNA of the CDR3: TGCGCCAGCAGCCAATTACAAGGAAACACTGAAGCTTTCTTT. It codes for CASSQLQGNTEAFF.

The V gene is TRBV7-8, the J gene TRBJ2-7, with D hard to call. The CDR3 contains 13 residues. Germline V gives CDR1 SGHVS, CDR2 FQNEAQ. Trimming stripped 8 bases from V and 2 bases from J, with 13 bases between. The CDR3 DNA follows: TGTGCCAGCGGATCGACACTAACCTACGAGCAGTACTTC. Its translation is CASGSTLTYEQYF.

The rearrangement joins TRBV29-1 to TRBJ1-1; D not certain. The CDR3 totals 13 residues. The germline CDR1 and CDR2 sequences are SQVTM and ANQGSEA. V was pared by 3 bases and J by 1 base, with 9 bases between. CDR3 sequence reads: CSVEIGANTEAFF. The CDR3 nucleotides read TGCAGCGTTGAGATCGGAGCGAACACTGAAGCTTTCTTT.

The J gene is TRBJ2-3, the V gene TRBV11-2; 11 positions match TRBD1. J gave up 6 bases and V 5 bases, and 7 bases lay outside the gene matches. The CDR3 contains 15 residues. The germline CDR1 and CDR2 sequences are SGHAT and FQNNGV. DNA for the CDR3: TGTGCCAGCAGCCTAGGACAGGGGGCTGTGGATACGCAGTATTTT. Its protein is CASSLGQGAVDTQYF.

The chain has TRBV30 and TRBJ2-5, with D possibly being TRBD2 (5 bases). Per germline, CDR1 GTSNPN and CDR2 SVGIG (reference sequence). Trimming cost V 2 bases and J 9 bases, with 25 bases left between them. The CDR3 is 16 amino acids. The CDR3 DNA follows: TGTGCCTGGAGTCCTTCCCGGTGGCAGCTTTGGGAGTCCCAGTACTTC. Translated, it gives CAWSPSRWQLWESQYF.

This clone was counted a single time. The V and J genes are TRBV14 and TRBJ1-2, with TRBD1 matching 7 bases. Germline V gene data show CDR1 as SGHDN and CDR2 as FVKESK. J was trimmed by 4 bases and V by 0 bases; bases with no gene match: 5. The CDR3 consists of 15 residues. CDR3 sequence: CASSQEGGQAYGYTF. Written as DNA, the CDR3 is TGTGCCAGCAGCCAAGAAGGAGGACAGGCCTATGGCTACACCTTC.

J is TRBJ2-7 and V is TRBV4-3, with TRBD2 matching over 7 bases. This CDR3 region has 18 residues. V was pared by 0 bases and J by 0 bases, with 11 bases of the junction left unmatched. Germline values: CDR1 LGHNA, CDR2 YSLEER. The CDR3 DNA follows: TGCGCCAGCAGCCAAGATATCGGTCAGCGGGGTTACTCCTACGAGCAGTACTTC. Translating it yields CASSQDIGQRGYSYEQYF.

This clone is a singleton in its sample. CDR3 nucleotide sequence: TGCGCCAGCAGCCAAGATTACAGGGGGGCCTATGAAGCTTTCTTT. Translating gives CASSQDYRGAYEAFF. The V call is TRBV4-1, the J call TRBJ1-1; 8 bases are a match to TRBD1. The CDR3 contains 15 residues. The germline gives CDR1 MGHRA, CDR2 YSYEKL. After removal of 0 bases from V and 7 bases from J, the junction contained 7 bases not matched to a gene.

This chain links TRBV30 with TRBJ2-7; the D gene is possibly TRBD1 (6 bases). Trimming cost V 1 base and J 1 base, with 11 bases left between them. CDR3 length equals 14 residues. Germline lookup yields CDR1 GTSNPN and CDR2 SVGIG (reference sequence). In DNA, the CDR3 is TGTGCCTGGAGTGAAGGGACATATTCCTACGAGCAGTACTTC. Protein: CAWSEGTYSYEQYF.

V and J are TRBV15 and TRBJ1-5; D might be TRBD1 (5 bases). In germline, CDR1 is LNHNV, CDR2 YYDKDF (reference sequence). The CDR3 consists of 17 residues. V lost 0 bases and J 4 bases, leaving 16 bases between the germline ends. The CDR3 reads CATSRDGAGAPNQPQHF. The CDR3 region has the DNA TGTGCCACCAGCAGAGATGGGGCCGGGGCTCCAAATCAGCCCCAGCATTTT.

About this clone itself: An end of the junction differs from the germline gene, which may be a read error. This chain joins TRBV25-1 and TRBJ1-2; tentative D call: TRBD1 (5 bases). This CDR3 comprises 14 residues. Per the germline V gene, CDR1 is MGHDK and CDR2 is SYGVNS. The CDR3 DNA sequence: TGTGCCAGCAATGAAATAAGTGGAGGGGATGGCTACACCTTC. Translating gives CASNEISGGDGYTF.

This rearrangement joins TRBV6-5 to TRBJ1-1; D remains ambiguous. Trimming left V 8 bases short and J 5 bases short, with 12 bases between. CDR3 length equals 12 residues. From germline, CDR1 is MNHEY and CDR2 SVGAGI. DNA for the CDR3: TGTGCCAGCCACCAAATTAATACTGAAGCTTTCTTT. Amino acids: CASHQINTEAFF.

The rearrangement uses TRBV6-1 and TRBJ1-2; D unclear. This CDR3 contains 13 residues. V was shortened by 3 bases and J by 5 bases, with 10 bases between the two germline ends. The germline gives CDR1 MNHNS, CDR2 SASEGT. CDR3 loop: CASSEGLGYGYTF. The CDR3 nucleotides are TGTGCCAGCAGTGAGGGGTTAGGGTATGGCTACACCTTC.

V usage is TRBV23-1 and J usage is TRBJ1-2; possibly TRBD1 for D (5 bases). TRBV23-1 is placed among ORFs of uncertain function. This CDR3 has 17 amino acids. Trimming removed 3 bases from V and 5 bases from J, with 22 bases in between. CDR3 sequence: CASSQPGPGRERYGYTF. In nucleotides, the CDR3 is TGCGCCAGCAGTCAGCCCGGCCCGGGACGGGAGAGGTATGGCTACACCTTC.

The table lists this clone with a few counts. This chain links TRBV5-5 with TRBJ2-3; no clear D gene. CDR3 size: 13 residues. The V gene lost 0 bases and the J gene lost 0 bases, with 2 bases spanning the gap. CDR1 and CDR2 from the germline V gene are SGHKS and YYEKEE (reference sequence). CDR3 nucleotides: TGTGCCAGCAGCTTGGGCAGCACAGATACGCAGTATTTT. Its translation is CASSLGSTDTQYF. The variable domain in full, completed from reference TRBV5-5 and TRBJ2-3, reads DAGVTQSPTHLIKTRGQQVTLRCSPISGHKSVSWYQQVLGQGPQFIFQYYEKEERGRGNFPDRFSARQFPNYSSELNVNALLLGDSALYLCASSLGSTDTQYFGPGTRLTVL.

This clone was observed a single time. Other DNA sequences in the sample encode the same CDR3. This CDR3 is CASSLSTDTQYF. The CDR3 DNA is TGTGCCAGCAGCCTGAGCACAGATACGCAGTATTTT. The chain joins TRBV28 to TRBJ2-3; no clear D. This CDR3 has 12 amino acids. Per the germline V gene, CDR1 is MDHEN and CDR2 is SYDVKM. V gave up 6 bases and J gave up 0 bases, with 4 bases separating them. The complete variable domain, with remaining parts taken from reference TRBV28 and TRBJ2-3, reads DVKVTQSSRYLVKRTGEKVFLECVQDMDHENMFWYRQDPGLGLRLIYFSYDVKMKEKGDIPEGYSVSREKKERFSLILESASTNQTSMYLCASSLSTDTQYFGPGTRLTVL.

The CDR3 loop reads CAITLDRRTEAFF. CDR3 bases: TGTGCCATCACTCTAGACAGGCGGACTGAAGCTTTCTTT. The chain combines TRBV10-3 with TRBJ1-1; tentative D call: TRBD1 (6 bases). V was pared by 7 bases and J by 5 bases, with 14 bases between. The CDR3 runs 13 residues. CDR1 and CDR2 (germline): ENHRY, SYGVKD.

V usage is TRBV6-5 and J usage is TRBJ2-5, with D possibly TRBD1 on 5 matching bases. Germline CDR1 MNHEY, CDR2 SVGAGI. V was shortened by 6 bases and J by 2 bases, with 10 bases between the two germline ends. This CDR3 is built from 13 residues. CDR3 amino acids: CASRTTDQETQYF. The CDR3 nucleotides read TGTGCCAGCAGAACGACAGATCAAGAGACCCAGTACTTC.